This section outlines one TCR beta chain sequence together with its context. Sequence at one end of the junction differs from germline and may be a read error. This specimen belongs to a study of blood T cell repertoires in COVID-19. This CDR3 region has 17 residues. Per the germline V gene, CDR1 is SSHAT and CDR2 is FNYEAQ (reference sequence). Sequencing used immunoSEQ multiplex PCR; TCRdb keeps in-frame clones, though not all of them. In the table there are approximately 210,000 clones, 84% of which are singletons. The clonotype comes from a woman aged 65 to 85 with active or convalescent COVID-19. The chain joins TRBV7-7 to TRBJ2-1; D perhaps matches TRBD2 (5 bases). The sequencing sample was made of peripheral blood. The CDR3 reads CASSTTLLAGSYNEQFF. CDR3 nucleotides: TGTGCTAGCAGCACCACCCTTCTGGCGGGCTCATACAATGAGCAGTTCTTC.